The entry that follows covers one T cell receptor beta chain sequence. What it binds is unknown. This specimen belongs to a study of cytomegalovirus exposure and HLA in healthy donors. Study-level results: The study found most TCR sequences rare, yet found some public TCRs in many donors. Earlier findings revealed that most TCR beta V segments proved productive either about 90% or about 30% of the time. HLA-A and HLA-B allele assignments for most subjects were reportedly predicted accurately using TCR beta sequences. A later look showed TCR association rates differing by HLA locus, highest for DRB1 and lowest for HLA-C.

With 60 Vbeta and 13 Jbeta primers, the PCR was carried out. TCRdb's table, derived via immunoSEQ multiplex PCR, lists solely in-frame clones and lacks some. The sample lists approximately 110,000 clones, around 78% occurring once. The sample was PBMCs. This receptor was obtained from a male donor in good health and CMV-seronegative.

CDR3 DNA sequence: TGTGCCAGCAGCGGGGAGTGGACAGGGGGTTTGTACGAGCAGTACTTC. This encodes CASSGEWTGGLYEQYF. The chain joins TRBV11-3 to TRBJ2-7; the match to TRBD1 covers 10 bases. The CDR3 is 16 residues long. Germline trimming cut 5 bases from V and 4 bases from J; bases unmatched to any gene: 11. The V gene's germline CDR1 is SGHNT and CDR2 YENEEA.